The 13 T cell receptor beta chains below come from one sample, sequenced in a study of blood T cell repertoires in COVID-19. Assay: immunoSEQ multiplex PCR; the TCRdb copy retains only in-frame clones and omits some. In the table there are 150,000 to 200,000 clones, about nine tenths of which are singletons. Sequenced input: PBMCs or T cells enriched from blood (not recorded which). These receptors were obtained from a woman aged 18-29 years who had recovered from COVID-19.

V gene TRBV7-9 combines with J gene TRBJ1-2; 8 bases agree with TRBD1. With 4 bases clipped from V and 8 bases from J, the junction kept 6 bases outside the gene matches. The CDR3 length is 13 residues. The germline V gene encodes CDR1 SEHNR and CDR2 FQNEAQ (reference sequence). The CDR3 reads CASSSPDREGYTF. The DNA for the CDR3 is TGTGCCAGCAGCTCCCCGGACAGGGAGGGCTACACCTTC.

The V and J genes are TRBV3-1 (or the pseudogene TRBV3-2) and TRBJ1-3, with unresolved D. The germline CDR1 and CDR2 sequences are LGHDT and YNNKEL (reference sequence). V lost 0 bases and J lost 0, with 9 bases in between. The CDR3 length is 16 residues. The CDR3 coding sequence is TGTGCCAGCAGCCAAGAAGCGCTCCGCTCTGGAAACACCATATATTTT. The encoded protein is CASSQEALRSGNTIYF.

The chain couples TRBV19 to TRBJ2-2; D might be TRBD2 (5 bases). There are 15 residues in the CDR3. V gave up 9 bases and J gave up 5 bases, with 19 bases separating them. Germline V gene sequence: CDR1 LNHDA, CDR2 SQIVND (reference sequence). CDR3: CASSLFEGRTGELFF. CDR3 coding DNA: TGTGCCAGCTCCTTATTTGAGGGAAGGACCGGGGAGCTGTTTTTT.

The rearrangement uses TRBV7-8 and TRBJ2-7, with 13 positions matching TRBD2. The CDR3 runs to 16 residues. The germline V gene encodes CDR1 SGHVS and CDR2 FQNEAQ. Unmatched junction bases numbered 9, after V lost 5 bases and J lost 5 bases. DNA for the CDR3: TGTGCCAGCAGCGGACTAGCGGGAGAACCGGGCCACGAGCAGTACTTC. Translating gives CASSGLAGEPGHEQYF.

The chain links TRBV28 to TRBJ2-3; perhaps TRBD2 as D (5 bases). Germline V lookup: CDR1 MDHEN, CDR2 SYDVKM. This CDR3 comprises 14 residues. V lost 9 bases to trimming and J lost 1 base, with 14 bases between them. The CDR3 nucleotides are TGTGCCAGTCTAGGTGAGCGGCGCACAGATACGCAGTATTTT. Residues: CASLGERRTDTQYF.

V gene TRBV7-9 combines with J gene TRBJ1-1; the D gene is possibly TRBD1 (6 bases). There are 14 residues in the CDR3. CDR1 is SEHNR and CDR2 is FQNEAQ in the germline V gene (reference sequence). V gave up 5 bases and J gave up 8 bases, with 18 bases separating them. The CDR3 protein is CASSPTTWTAEAFF. As DNA, the CDR3 is TGTGCCAGCAGCCCCACGACGTGGACAGCAGAAGCTTTCTTT.

The J gene is TRBJ1-5, the V gene TRBV4-3; 8 nucleotides align to TRBD1. With V trimmed by 0 bases and J by 12 bases, 10 bases remained unmatched. Germline V gene lookup returns CDR1 LGHNA and CDR2 YSLEER. The length of the CDR3 is 15 residues. The DNA of the CDR3 is TGCGCCAGCAGCCAAGATGGATACGCGGGACAGGTCCAGCATTTT. This translates into CASSQDGYAGQVQHF.

This sequence joins TRBV5-4 and TRBJ2-1, with D tentatively TRBD1 (6 bases). V dropped 0 bases and J dropped 2 bases, with 9 bases sitting between them. This CDR3 has 15 residues. Germline loops: CDR1 SGHNT, CDR2 YYREEE (reference sequence). CDR3 amino acids: CASSLGQVTYNEQFF. Here the CDR3 DNA reads TGTGCCAGCAGCTTGGGACAGGTTACCTACAATGAGCAGTTCTTC.

The chain uses TRBV12-3 or TRBV12-4 and TRBJ2-7; a possible D gene is TRBD2 (6 bases). The CDR3 is made up of 12 amino acids. Trimming took 3 bases from V and 6 from J, leaving 9 bases between them. The CDR3 bases are TGTGCCAGCAGTTTCGGGGGTCCCGAGCAGTACTTC. This sequence encodes CASSFGGPEQYF.

This sequence joins TRBV28 and TRBJ2-1, with 7 bases fitting TRBD2. CDR1 is MDHEN, CDR2 SYDVKM, per germline. V lost 3 bases and J lost 1; bases outside the gene matches: 6. This CDR3 is 16 amino acids long. In DNA, the CDR3 is TGTGCCAGCAGTTTGGGCGGGAGCGGGTCCTACAATGAGCAGTTCTTC. This gives the protein CASSLGGSGSYNEQFF.

The chain joins TRBV28 to TRBJ1-5, with D perhaps TRBD1 (5 bases). CDR1 MDHEN and CDR2 SYDVKM come from the germline V gene. V shed 8 bases and J shed 7 bases, with 15 bases lying between them. The CDR3 is 13 amino acids. For the CDR3, the DNA is TGTGCCAGCTTTGAGGGGAGGGCCCAGCCCCAGCATTTT. Its translation is CASFEGRAQPQHF.

This clone has only one observation. The chain couples TRBV12-3 or TRBV12-4 to TRBJ1-1; 9 bases align to TRBD1. V lost 5 bases, J lost 4 bases, and 2 bases stayed unmatched. The CDR3 sequence is 13 residues long. The CDR3 region is CASSTTGGTEAFF. Written as DNA, the CDR3 is TGTGCCAGCAGTACGACAGGGGGCACTGAAGCTTTCTTT.

The chain uses TRBV9 and TRBJ1-2, with D maybe TRBD1 (5 bases). CDR3 length equals 17 residues. CDR1 is SGDLS and CDR2 is YYNGEE in the germline V gene. Trimming removed 2 bases from V and 0 bases from J, with 17 bases in between. CDR3 DNA sequence: TGTGCCAGCAGCGTGAACCCAGAAGGGGCTCCTAACTATGGCTACACCTTC. It specifies CASSVNPEGAPNYGYTF.